This T cell receptor (beta chain) was sequenced during a study of OX40 agonist ivuxolimab in advanced cancers. At the level of the study: An agonistic anti-OX40 (CD134) antibody, ivuxolimab, was used to treat the patients. Dose-escalation patients' cancers were hepatocellular carcinoma, melanoma, renal cell or head and neck cancer. Therapy given before enrollment (anti-PD-1, anti-PD-L1 or anti-CTLA-4) was allowed, and around 41% had some. Findings of the study overall: In the expanded peripheral T cells, antigen specificity was never determined.

The count of this clone is one. What it binds is not known. CDR3 length equals 16 residues. Trimming shortened V by 1 base and J by 1 base, and 10 bases separated the two germline ends. The germline gives CDR1 MNHEY, CDR2 SMNVEV (reference sequence). Sequencing used immunoSEQ multiplex PCR; TCRdb keeps in-frame clones, though not all of them. The top ten hold 12% of the sample, which has more than 50,000 clones, roughly nine tenths seen once. This chain connects TRBV27 to TRBJ2-2; possibly TRBD1 for D (6 bases). The sequenced sample was CD4+ or CD8+ T cells sorted from blood, obtained in a trial of the OX40 agonist ivuxolimab. This TCR was recovered from an adult with an advanced solid tumor such as melanoma, head and neck, liver or kidney cancer. CDR3 coding DNA: TGTGCCAGCAGTTTATTTACAGGGCAGAACACCGGGGAGCTGTTTTTT. The encoded protein is CASSLFTGQNTGELFF.